Reported below is one T cell receptor (beta chain). The antigen it recognizes is unknown. Base qualities are not at hand, and no much larger clone is one base apart. This record comes from a study of shared clonotypes between healthy human individuals (TCRdb year 2020). For the wider study: The cohort included a few men and a couple of women between 18 and 49 years of age. Blood TCR repertoires of a handful of healthy adults were deeply sequenced to estimate repertoire size and the extent of clonotype sharing between individuals. Libraries were prepared and TCR repertoires were sequenced by different laboratories using diverse techniques, in order to increase sequencing depth and limit assay-specific biases. Leukapheresis yielded between about 0.9 and 9.5 billion PBMCs per donor.

General findings and caveats noted by the study authors: Because the study included only a small number of donors, the genetic and exposure-history diversity represented was limited. Based on pairwise subsampling, the degree of clonotype sharing among donors was expected to be affected by sequencing depth. Only blood was sampled, and tissue TCR repertoires likely differ from those in blood.

The germline V gene gives CDR1 as MGHRA and CDR2 as YSYEKL. The CDR3 holds 16 amino acids from the cysteine to the phenylalanine. Only CDR3 DNA remains: 48 bases, in frame from the first base. Using the deep immunoSEQ assay, multiplex PCR amplified TCR CDR3 regions from genomic DNA. Genomic DNA extracted from each cell subset was distributed evenly over all wells of several immunoSEQ 96-well plates, and each plate served as one replicate. For unsorted PBMC, 250 to 300 ng genomic DNA, equal to around 30,000 T cell genomes, was loaded into each replicate PCR. Ten immunoSEQ deep assay plates were used to sequence unsorted PBMC genomic DNA. Purified libraries were measured with a Qubit 3.0 fluorometer, size-checked on a Bioanalyzer 2100, and measured again with the KAPA Library Quantification kit. Each immunoSEQ 96-well plate was sequenced on its own single-read 150-cycle Illumina NextSeq 550 flow cell. Regarding the original processing steps: The immunoSEQ output contained only junctional sequences without quality scores, so filtering could not match that applied to full-length reads. Sequences were annotated with PyIR, a Python wrapper for IgBLAST v1.9, and V/J genes and CDR3 were assigned using IMGT germline references. Any read was removed if the V/J assignment was weak (E-value above 1e-6), the CDR3 was missing, or the read contained stop codons, out-of-frame junctions, or ambiguous translated residues. V3J clonotypes were defined as sequences sharing an identical inferred V gene, J gene, and CDR3 amino acid sequence. Percentage overlap between repertoires was computed as shared unique clonotypes divided by the size of the smaller repertoire. RTK rarefaction, the Chao1 estimator, and Recon v2.1 estimates of unobserved clonotypes were used to assess repertoire richness. TCRdb re-hosts the immuneACCESS table, in-frame sequences only. Its copies lack some clones; in the studies checked, an unresolved V gene accounts for under half of them, and the cause for the rest is not known. The V and J calls and clone size come from that table; D and trimming were worked out from the DNA. The sample contains 400,000 to 600,000 clones, about four fifths of them found a single time. The ten biggest clones cover less than 15% of the sample.

The donors were healthy, HIV-negative adults who had no recently reported acute infections or vaccinations. Every donor was a Caucasian adult living in Nashville, Tennessee, USA. For unsorted samples, 100 million or so PBMCs were counted, and genomic DNA was extracted using the QIAamp DNA Blood Mini kit. After blood collection by leukapheresis, PBMCs were isolated using Ficoll-Histopaque density gradient centrifugation and then cryopreserved in the vapor phase of liquid nitrogen. The sequence joins TRBV4-1 to TRBJ2-5, with 7 bases in between that match TRBD1. Near its end, the DNA agrees better with TRBJ2-7, so the J call may be wrong. Specimen: PBMCs. The clonotype was recovered from a woman aged 35 to 49 in good health. Some clones in this sample may be carry-over from other donors' samples. The bases read TGCGCCAGCAGCCAAGAGGCCCGACAGGGATCCTACGAGCAGTACTTC. The encoded protein is CASSQEARQGSYEQYF.